Listed here are 18 T cell receptor beta chains from one sample, sequenced in a study of PD-L1 blockade in urothelial cancer. Sequenced by immunoSEQ multiplex PCR; TCRdb stores in-frame clones only, minus some. The sample yields roughly 26,000 clones, roughly nine tenths seen once. This material consisted of PBMCs, taken around atezolizumab (anti-PD-L1) treatment. These receptors were collected from a man aged 50-59 years with urothelial cancer.

The chain couples TRBV2 to TRBJ2-3; maybe TRBD2 (5 bases). The CDR3 loop spans 18 amino acids. The V and J ends lost 7 bases and 2 bases respectively, with 25 bases between them. Per germline, CDR1 SNHLY and CDR2 FYNNEI. CDR3 sequence reads: CASMGSFHGGSFTDTQYF. CDR3 bases: TGTGCCAGCATGGGGAGTTTTCATGGCGGGTCCTTCACAGATACGCAGTATTTT.

The CDR3 coding sequence is TGTGCCAGCAGCTTAGCCAGGGGGGGCTACACCTTC. This translates into CASSLARGGYTF. The J gene is TRBJ1-2, the V gene TRBV11-1; the match to TRBD1 covers 7 bases. V was pared by 0 bases and J by 8 bases, with 0 bases of the junction left unmatched. CDR1 SGHAT and CDR2 FQDESV come from the germline V gene (reference sequence). The CDR3 runs 12 residues. The variable domain in full, with the rest retrieved from reference TRBV11-1 and TRBJ1-2, is EAEVAQSPRYKITEKSQAVAFWCDPISGHATLYWYRQILGQGPELLVQFQDESVVDDSQLPKDRFSAERLKGVDSTLKIQPAELGDSAMYLCASSLARGGYTFGSGTRLTVV.

The genes are TRBV9 and TRBJ2-3; 8 positions match TRBD2. The CDR3 is 17 residues long. With 3 bases clipped from V and 3 bases from J, the junction kept 12 bases outside the gene matches. Germline assignment: CDR1 SGDLS and CDR2 YYNGEE. CDR3 sequence reads: CASSAPRAGGETDTQYF. In DNA, the CDR3 is TGTGCCAGCAGCGCACCGAGGGCGGGGGGTGAAACAGATACGCAGTATTTT.

The genes are TRBV27 and TRBJ2-7; 11 bases match TRBD2. The CDR3 has 15 amino acids. After removal of 3 bases from V and 6 bases from J, the junction contained 7 bases not matched to a gene. CDR1 and CDR2 (germline): MNHEY, SMNVEV (reference sequence). CDR3 nucleotides: TGTGCCAGCAGTTTCCTTTCACTAGCGGGAGTCGAGCAGTACTTC. Translating it yields CASSFLSLAGVEQYF.

The CDR3 loop reads CASRYSGTGGTEAFF. The CDR3 DNA reads TGTGCCAGCAGGTATTCGGGAACAGGGGGCACTGAAGCTTTCTTT. The chain combines TRBV28 with TRBJ1-1; 8 bases are a match to TRBD1. Trimming removed 6 bases from V and 4 bases from J; junction bases left unmatched: 10. The CDR3 consists of 15 residues. The germline V gene encodes CDR1 MDHEN and CDR2 SYDVKM.

V gene TRBV19 combines with J gene TRBJ2-1, with 11 bases aligning to TRBD2. The CDR3 sequence is 17 residues long. Unmatched junction bases numbered 10, after V lost 4 bases and J lost 5 bases. CDR1 and CDR2 from the germline V gene are LNHDA and SQIVND (reference sequence). CDR3 loop: CASSTLAGGPVNNEQFF. The CDR3 region has the DNA TGTGCCAGTAGTACCTTAGCGGGAGGGCCGGTGAACAATGAGCAGTTCTTC.

This chain links TRBV7-3 with TRBJ1-1, with D uncertain. The CDR3 extends over 13 amino acids. CDR1 SGHTA and CDR2 FQGTGA come from the germline V gene. Between the trimmed V and J ends, which lost 2 bases and 5 bases, there was a span of 9 bases. The CDR3, as DNA: TGTGCCAGCAGCTTAGATCGGGAGACTGAAGCTTTCTTT. Residues: CASSLDRETEAFF.

J is TRBJ1-6 and V is TRBV19, with D possibly being TRBD1 (6 bases). The CDR3 has 15 amino acids. CDR1 LNHDA and CDR2 SQIVND come from the germline V gene (reference sequence). V lost 6 bases to trimming and J lost 7 bases, with 16 bases between them. The DNA for the CDR3 is TGTGCCAGTAGCCGTCGGACAGCAGGCAATTCACCCCTCCACTTT. Its protein product is CASSRRTAGNSPLHF.

The chain employs TRBV7-9 and TRBJ2-7; possible D gene TRBD1, 5 bases. This CDR3 spans 12 amino acids. The ends were cut back, 6 bases at V and 4 bases at J, with 10 bases in the middle. Per germline, CDR1 SEHNR and CDR2 FQNEAQ (reference sequence). CDR3 region: CASSNTGYEQYF. In nucleotides, the CDR3 is TGTGCCAGCAGTAATACAGGATACGAGCAGTACTTC.

This clone has a single count. This chain links TRBV11-3 with TRBJ2-7; 9 nucleotides agree with TRBD2. Trimming took 2 bases from V and 2 from J; bases not matched to a gene: 19. Germline CDR1 is SGHNT and CDR2 is YENEEA. There are 20 residues in the CDR3. The CDR3 DNA reads TGTGCCAGCAGCTTAATTAACCAAACTCCCTTTAGCGGGAGACCCTACGAGCAGTACTTC. This gives the protein CASSLINQTPFSGRPYEQYF.

J is TRBJ1-2 and V is TRBV5-1; TRBD1 might be the D (5 bases). With 1 base removed from V and 1 base from J, the gap between germline ends came to 14 bases. CDR3 length: 16 amino acids. Looked up from germline, CDR1 is SGHRS and CDR2 is YFSETQ. The CDR3 loop reads CASSLQGVNLNYGYTF. Here the CDR3 DNA reads TGCGCCAGCAGCTTGCAAGGGGTTAACCTTAACTATGGCTACACCTTC.

The chain employs TRBV27 and TRBJ2-3; D is possibly TRBD2 (5 bases). Germline V gene lookup returns CDR1 MNHEY and CDR2 SMNVEV (reference sequence). CDR3 length: 15 residues. V shed 0 bases and J shed 2 bases, with 9 bases lying between them. For the CDR3, the DNA is TGTGCCAGCAGTTTATCTGCCGGACTCACAGATACGCAGTATTTT. Translation: CASSLSAGLTDTQYF.

The chain recombines TRBV30 with TRBJ1-4; 7 nucleotides align to TRBD1. V gave up 0 bases and J gave up 5 bases; unmatched junction bases: 3. CDR3 length equals 14 residues. The germline gives CDR1 GTSNPN, CDR2 SVGIG (reference sequence). CDR3 region: CAWSVSGGNEKLFF. Here the CDR3 DNA reads TGTGCCTGGAGTGTCTCAGGGGGGAATGAAAAACTGTTTTTT. The whole variable domain, filled in from reference TRBV30 and TRBJ1-4, reads SQTIHQWPATLVQPVGSPLSLECTVEGTSNPNLYWYRQAAGRGLQLLFYSVGIGQISSEVPQNLSASRPQDRQFILSSKKLLLSDSGFYLCAWSVSGGNEKLFFGSGTQLSVL.

The chain recombines TRBV29-1 with TRBJ2-1, with D uncertain. Trimming stripped 2 bases from V and 0 bases from J, with 8 bases between. Germline CDR1 reads SQVTM; CDR2 reads ANQGSEA. The CDR3 contains 14 residues. In DNA form, the CDR3 reads TGCAGCGTTGAATGGAGTCTCTCCTACAATGAGCAGTTCTTC. Translated: CSVEWSLSYNEQFF.

The V and J genes are TRBV10-2 and TRBJ2-5; D possibly corresponds to TRBD1 (6 bases). The V gene's germline CDR1 is WSHSY and CDR2 SAAADI. The CDR3 has 16 residues. V lost 1 base and J lost 5, with 17 bases in between. CDR3 in amino acids: CASSELGARLRETQYF. The CDR3 nucleotides are TGCGCCAGCAGTGAGTTGGGGGCGCGGCTGAGGGAGACCCAGTACTTC.

The V call is TRBV27, the J call TRBJ1-5, with D perhaps TRBD1 (5 bases). The V end lost 5 bases, the J end lost 0 bases, and 20 bases lay between the germline ends. This CDR3 is built from 18 residues. Per germline, CDR1 MNHEY and CDR2 SMNVEV (reference sequence). As DNA, the CDR3 is TGTGCCAGCAGTCCATCCCGGACAAGGGCTTATAGCAATCAGCCCCAGCATTTT. Translated: CASSPSRTRAYSNQPQHF.

The chain combines TRBV7-8 with TRBJ2-7; the match to TRBD1 covers 9 bases. Germline V gene lookup returns CDR1 SGHVS and CDR2 FQNEAQ. CDR3 length: 16 residues. V lost 5 bases and J lost 6; bases outside the gene matches: 14. As DNA, the CDR3 is TGTGCCAGCAGCCCCCGTGCCGCGACAGGGGGGTTCGAGCAGTACTTC. Its translation is CASSPRAATGGFEQYF. The variable domain in full, with the rest retrieved from reference TRBV7-8 and TRBJ2-7, is GAGVSQSPRYKVAKRGQDVALRCDPISGHVSLFWYQQALGQGPEFLTYFQNEAQLDKSGLPSDRFFAERPEGSVSTLKIQRTQQEDSAVYLCASSPRAATGGFEQYFGPGTRLTVT.

The chain uses TRBV2 and TRBJ2-4; a possible D gene is TRBD1 (5 bases). The germline V and J ends were trimmed by 11 bases and 6 bases, with 17 bases remaining between them. Germline CDR1 reads SNHLY; CDR2 reads FYNNEI. The length of the CDR3 is 13 residues. CDR3 sequence: CACQGTVPNIQYF. In DNA form, the CDR3 reads TGTGCCTGCCAGGGTACAGTTCCAAACATTCAGTACTTC.